These 31 T cell receptor beta chains were all obtained from the same sample, sequenced in a study of CXCR3-negative and CXCR3-positive naive CD8 T cells. General observations from the study: TRB CDR3 hydrophobicity was greater in CXCR3-positive naive cells than in CXCR3-negative naive cells.

Researchers prepared the TRB cDNA libraries using 5' RACE with UMI labels. TCRdb re-called the 5' RACE reads and catalogs CDR3 proteins one per entry, DNA excluded. Found here are about 63,000 distinct CDR3 sequences; the top ten clones hold 4.8%. The antigens for these receptors are not known. Sequences were obtained from naive CXCR3+ CD8+ T cells from blood. Stated subset: CD45RO-CCR7+CD27+CD95- naive CD8+ T cells expressing CXCR3 (TNR3+). The receptors originated from a human donor in good health. Some clones in this sample may be carry-over from other donors' samples.

CDR3 residues: CASSYSSASEQGQRTGELFF. V gene TRBV6-5 combines with J gene TRBJ2-2; TCRdb selects TRBD1, and the lack of DNA leaves this call unchecked. In germline, CDR1 is MNHEY, CDR2 SVGAGI. CDR3 length: 20 amino acids.

The V and J genes are TRBV2 and TRBJ2-3. CDR1 and CDR2 (germline): SNHLY, FYNNEI. The CDR3 loop spans 15 amino acids. CDR3 loop: CASSKTVVLLDTQYF.

This chain links TRBV6-2 or TRBV6-3 with TRBJ2-3; TCRdb designates TRBD1, a call that cannot be tested without DNA. CDR1 is MNHEY and CDR2 is SVGEGT in the germline V gene. This CDR3 spans 13 amino acids. Here the CDR3 reads CASTPGTSDTQYF.

This chain uses TRBV21-1 with TRBJ2-1; TCRdb's D gene call, TRBD2, goes unchecked for lack of DNA. TRBV21-1 has pseudogene status. The CDR3 totals 18 residues. CDR3 residues: CASSQRSGGPWQYNEQFF.

V and J are TRBV28 and TRBJ2-7; TCRdb selects TRBD2, and the lack of DNA leaves this call unchecked. CDR3 size: 15 residues. Germline CDR1 and CDR2: MDHEN and SYDVKM. The CDR3 spells CASSFGTSEAYEQYF. The full variable domain, rest sourced from reference TRBV28 and TRBJ2-7, is DVKVTQSSRYLVKRTGEKVFLECVQDMDHENMFWYRQDPGLGLRLIYFSYDVKMKEKGDIPEGYSVSREKKERFSLILESASTNQTSMYLCASSFGTSEAYEQYFGPGTRLTVT.

The chain links TRBV28 to TRBJ2-7. This CDR3 is 13 amino acids long. In germline, CDR1 is MDHEN, CDR2 SYDVKM. The CDR3 reads CASSLTAAYEQYF.

The genes are TRBV29-1 and TRBJ2-7. The germline V gene encodes CDR1 SQVTM and CDR2 ANQGSEA. The CDR3 has 12 amino acids. CDR3 residues: CSVEGGAYEQYF.

This rearrangement joins TRBV2 to TRBJ2-7. Germline V gene data show CDR1 as SNHLY and CDR2 as FYNNEI. This CDR3 has 15 amino acids. The CDR3 is CASSESYNPAYEQYF.

The chain couples TRBV20-1 to TRBJ1-4. The germline V gene has CDR1 DFQATT and CDR2 SNEGSKA (reference sequence). The CDR3 contains 16 residues. CDR3 in amino acids: CSARDSQAYLNEKLFF.

The V and J genes are TRBV5-1 and TRBJ2-7. Germline lookup yields CDR1 SGHRS and CDR2 YFSETQ. The length of the CDR3 is 11 residues. The CDR3 spells CASSLATEQYF.

The V and J genes are TRBV7-2 and TRBJ2-1; no DNA is available, so the TRBD1 call from TCRdb remains unchecked. There are 13 residues in the CDR3. Germline CDR1 and CDR2: SGHTA and FQGNSA. The CDR3: CATKGQGASEQFF. The full variable domain, completed using reference TRBV7-2 and TRBJ2-1, is GAGVSQSPSNKVTEKGKDVELRCDPISGHTALYWYRQSLGQGLEFLIYFQGNSAPDKSGLPSDRFSAERTGGSVSTLTIQRTQQEDSAVYLCATKGQGASEQFFGPGTRLTVL.

The V and J genes are TRBV5-5 and TRBJ1-1. Germline V gene data show CDR1 as SGHKS and CDR2 as YYEKEE (reference sequence). The CDR3 spans 15 residues. This CDR3 reads CASSFPMGGITEAFF.

The chain joins TRBV5-1 to TRBJ1-1; without DNA, the TCRdb call of TRBD1 cannot be checked. CDR1 is SGHRS, CDR2 YFSETQ, per germline. The CDR3 is made up of 14 amino acids. This CDR3 is CASRNGQGTTEAFF.

The chain joins TRBV20-1 to TRBJ2-7; TCRdb returns TRBD2, unconfirmable since there is no DNA. The CDR3 contains 13 residues. Germline V lookup: CDR1 DFQATT, CDR2 SNEGSKA (reference sequence). CDR3 sequence reads: CSALRTSSYEHYF.

The J gene is TRBJ2-7, the V gene TRBV12-3 or TRBV12-4; the TCRdb D gene call, TRBD2, has no DNA to confirm it. The CDR3 covers 15 residues. The CDR3 reads CASCSPGTSGYEQYF.

V and J are TRBV29-1 and TRBJ2-2; no DNA is available, so the TRBD1 call from TCRdb remains unchecked. Germline CDR1 and CDR2: SQVTM and ANQGSEA. The CDR3 consists of 12 residues. CDR3 amino acids: CSVTQGAGELFF.

The rearrangement joins TRBV12-3 or TRBV12-4 to TRBJ1-4. The CDR3 consists of 14 residues. The CDR3 is CASSTGSTNEKLFF.

J is TRBJ2-1 and V is TRBV20-1; TCRdb indicates TRBD2, and absent DNA this call remains unverified. This CDR3 spans 13 amino acids. Germline loops: CDR1 DFQATT, CDR2 SNEGSKA (reference sequence). The CDR3 protein is CSANQRGYNEQFF.

The chain links TRBV6-2 or TRBV6-3 to TRBJ1-2. The CDR3 contains 14 residues. The germline CDR1 and CDR2 sequences are MNHEY and SVGEGT. CDR3 region: CASSPPPVRDGYTF.

The V gene is TRBV24-1, the J gene TRBJ2-1; TCRdb proposes TRBD2, but this gene call is untestable without DNA. The CDR3 contains 13 residues. Germline loops: CDR1 KGHDR, CDR2 SFDVKD. CDR3 protein: CATGTDNWNEQFF.

V is TRBV7-3 and J is TRBJ2-6. Germline-derived CDR1 and CDR2 are SGHTA and FQGTGA. CDR3 length: 14 residues. This CDR3 is CASSQGSGANVLTF.

This CDR3 is CASSLGRGLEAFF. The rearrangement joins TRBV11-2 to TRBJ1-1; the D call of TRBD1 rests on TCRdb alone, since no DNA is present to check it. Germline CDR1 reads SGHAT; CDR2 reads FQNNGV. The CDR3 has 13 amino acids.

The chain recombines TRBV20-1 with TRBJ2-6; absent DNA, TCRdb's TRBD1 call cannot be checked. The germline V gene has CDR1 DFQATT and CDR2 SNEGSKA (reference sequence). The CDR3 runs 14 residues. CDR3 residues: CSGGPLGGANVLTF.

This clonotype counts as medium-sized by frequency. This chain uses TRBV4-1 with TRBJ2-7. The CDR3 consists of 13 residues. From germline, CDR1 is MGHRA and CDR2 YSYEKL. The CDR3 here is CASSQGQYYEQYF.

V is TRBV7-6 and J is TRBJ2-7. The CDR3 is 13 residues long. Germline loops: CDR1 SGHVS, CDR2 FNYEAQ. The CDR3 here is CASSPSAAYEQYF.

This chain links TRBV6-2 or TRBV6-3 with TRBJ2-1. In germline, CDR1 is MNHEY, CDR2 SVGEGT. The CDR3 loop spans 15 amino acids. The CDR3 protein is CASSSGWSSYNEQFF.

The chain combines TRBV7-2 with TRBJ1-2; lacking DNA, the TRBD1 call made by TCRdb goes unchecked. The CDR3 length is 14 residues. Per germline, CDR1 SGHTA and CDR2 FQGNSA. CDR3 residues: CASSLEQGARGYTF.

V is TRBV28 and J is TRBJ2-7; TCRdb picks TRBD2, but there is no DNA to check that call. The CDR3 sequence is 13 residues long. The germline V gene has CDR1 MDHEN and CDR2 SYDVKM. The CDR3: CASSWAPSYEQYF.

This chain connects TRBV12-5 to TRBJ2-2; the TRBD1 assignment by TCRdb is unverifiable without DNA. CDR3 length equals 16 residues. Germline lookup yields CDR1 LGHNT and CDR2 FRNRAP. This CDR3 is CASGFFPEGNTGELFF.

The gene calls are TRBV29-1 and TRBJ1-5. The CDR3 totals 13 residues. Germline values: CDR1 SQVTM, CDR2 ANQGSEA. The chain's CDR3 is CSAVGGGEQPQHF.

The V and J genes are TRBV5-6 and TRBJ2-7. The germline CDR1 and CDR2 sequences are SGHDT and YYEEEE. The CDR3 length is 13 residues. The CDR3 spells CASWSQGDYEQYF.